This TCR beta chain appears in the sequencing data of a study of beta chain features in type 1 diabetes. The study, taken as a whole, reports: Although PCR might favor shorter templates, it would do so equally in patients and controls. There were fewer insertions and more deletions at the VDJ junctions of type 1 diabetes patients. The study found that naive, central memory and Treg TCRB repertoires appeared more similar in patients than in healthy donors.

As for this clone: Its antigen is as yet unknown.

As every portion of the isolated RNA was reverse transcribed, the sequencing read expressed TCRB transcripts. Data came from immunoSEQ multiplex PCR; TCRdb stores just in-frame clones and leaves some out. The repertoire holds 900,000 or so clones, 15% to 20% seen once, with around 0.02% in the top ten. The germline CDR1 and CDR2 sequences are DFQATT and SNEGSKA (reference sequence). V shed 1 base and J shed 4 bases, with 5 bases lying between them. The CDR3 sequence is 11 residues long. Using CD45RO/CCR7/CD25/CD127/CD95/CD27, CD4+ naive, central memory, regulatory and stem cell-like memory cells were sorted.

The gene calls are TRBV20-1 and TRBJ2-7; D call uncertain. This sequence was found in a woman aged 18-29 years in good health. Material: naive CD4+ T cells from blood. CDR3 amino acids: CSARVQYEQYF. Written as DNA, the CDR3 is TGCAGTGCTAGAGTCCAGTACGAGCAGTACTTC.